This paragraph reports one T cell receptor beta chain. Its matching antigen is unknown. Here immunoSEQ multiplex PCR was the method, and the copy in TCRdb shows in-frame clones only, minus some. The sample lists 65,000 to 90,000 clones; 90% were seen once. This entry belongs to a study of OX40 agonist ivuxolimab in advanced cancers. Study at large: A history of anti-PD-1, anti-PD-L1 or anti-CTLA-4 therapy was acceptable, and 40% had some.

Findings and limits, study-wide: Both CD4+ and CD8+ T cell populations in blood had undergone clonal expansion by week 6 at 0.1 to 3.0 mg/kg.

The CDR3 is made up of 13 amino acids. V was trimmed by 6 bases and J by 8 bases, leaving 19 bases between them. The V gene's germline CDR1 is SQVTM and CDR2 ANQGSEA. The chain uses TRBV29-1 and TRBJ1-1; tentative D call: TRBD1 (6 bases). This TCR came from an adult with an advanced solid tumor such as melanoma, head and neck, liver or kidney cancer. The sample was CD4+ or CD8+ T cells sorted from blood, taken in a trial of the OX40 agonist ivuxolimab. The CDR3 DNA sequence: TGCAGCGTCCATACACCGGGACACCTAGAAGCTTTCTTT. This translates into CSVHTPGHLEAFF.